The rows below give T cell receptor beta chains drawn from one sample of a study of CD4+ T cells in melanoma. Profiled with immunoSEQ multiplex PCR; TCRdb holds only in-frame clones, not every one. The table lists approximately 14,000 clones, about 66% of them singletons, with approximately 13% in the top ten. Sequencing input: cells from a culture (not recorded whether cultured in vitro). The origin of the receptors is a human donor with melanoma. Both conserved end residues are part of each CDR3. Fields, in order: D gene, clone size, J gene, V gene, CDR3 protein, CDR3 DNA. A D gene is named only where the DNA matches it firmly. Rows may omit the clone size; those that give it use once, few, many or a size class.

>.|.|TRBJ2-2|TRBV9
CASSQGLTTGELFF
TGTGCCAGCAGCCAAGGACTAACCACCGGGGAGCTGTTTTTT
>.|once|TRBJ1-3|TRBV7-8
CASSSITSGNTIYF
TGTGCCAGCAGCTCTATTACCTCTGGAAACACCATATATTTT
>.|few|TRBJ2-2|TRBV7-3
CASSLSGIDGELFF
TGTGCCAGCAGCTTAAGCGGGATCGACGGGGAGCTGTTTTTT
>TRBD2|.|TRBJ2-5|TRBV5-5
CASRGLAGAGGTQYF
TGTGCCAGCAGAGGACTAGCGGGGGCCGGGGGGACCCAGTACTTC
>TRBD1|few|TRBJ2-5|TRBV6-6
CASSYQGEQETQYF
TGTGCCAGCAGTTACCAGGGGGAACAAGAGACCCAGTACTTC
>TRBD1|.|TRBJ2-1|TRBV19
CASTRTGSDEQFF
TGTGCCAGTACCAGGACAGGGAGCGATGAGCAGTTCTTC
>.|.|TRBJ2-1|TRBV7-8
CASSLGRAGKYNEQFF
TGTGCCAGCAGCTTAGGTCGGGCGGGGAAGTACAATGAGCAGTTCTTC
>TRBD1|.|TRBJ2-7|TRBV6-5
CASSFDRGREQYF
TGTGCCAGCAGTTTTGACAGGGGAAGGGAGCAGTACTTC
>TRBD1|.|TRBJ1-4|TRBV6-6
CASRPGGAGEKLFF
TGTGCCAGCAGACCAGGGGGCGCGGGTGAAAAACTGTTTTTT
>.|.|TRBJ1-6|TRBV18
CASSLSLSSYNSPLHF
TGTGCCAGCTCACTATCCTTAAGCTCCTATAATTCACCCCTCCACTTT
>TRBD1|.|TRBJ2-3|TRBV18
CASSRTGQGAGADTQYF
TGTGCCAGCTCACGCACGGGACAGGGGGCCGGGGCCGATACGCAGTATTTT
>.|.|TRBJ2-7|TRBV7-6
CASSPETAVNPYEQYF
TGTGCCAGCAGCCCTGAGACGGCGGTAAACCCCTACGAGCAGTACTTC
>.|.|TRBJ2-1|TRBV14
CASSQVGEGDEQFF
TGTGCCAGCAGCCAAGTCGGAGAAGGGGATGAGCAGTTCTTC
>TRBD1|.|TRBJ1-4|TRBV29-1
CSVDLGTGAAKLFF
TGCAGCGTTGACCTTGGGACAGGGGCTGCTAAACTGTTTTTT
>.|.|TRBJ1-4|TRBV5-1
CASSFAKRATNEKLFF
TGCGCCAGCAGCTTCGCGAAGAGGGCAACTAATGAAAAACTGTTTTTT
>TRBD1|.|TRBJ1-4|TRBV5-8
CASSFGGTGGPTTNEKLFF
TGTGCCAGCAGCTTTGGCGGGACAGGGGGCCCAACAACTAATGAAAAACTGTTTTTT
>TRBD2|.|TRBJ2-7|TRBV5-1
CASSPGTRNEQYF
TGCGCCAGCAGCCCCGGGACTAGAAACGAGCAGTACTTC
>.|.|TRBJ1-5|TRBV7-2
CASSLVPGRDQPQHF
TGTGCCAGCAGCTTAGTCCCTGGCAGAGATCAGCCCCAGCATTTT
>.|.|TRBJ2-6|TRBV30
CAWSVRAWVSGANVLTF
TGTGCCTGGAGTGTAAGGGCATGGGTATCTGGGGCCAACGTCCTGACTTTC
>TRBD2|.|TRBJ2-1|TRBV10-2
CASSGWGLSNEQFF
TGCGCCAGCAGTGGCTGGGGACTATCCAATGAGCAGTTCTTC
>.|.|TRBJ1-1|TRBV5-6
CASSLGIDRGTEAFF
TGTGCCAGCAGCTTGGGTATTGACAGAGGGACTGAAGCTTTCTTT
>TRBD2|.|TRBJ2-5|TRBV2
CASTQTSGSQETQYF
TGTGCCAGCACTCAGACTAGCGGCTCCCAAGAGACCCAGTACTTC
>TRBD1|few|TRBJ1-2|TRBV7-2
CASSLVGTAYNYGYTF
TGTGCCAGCAGCTTAGTCGGGACAGCTTATAACTATGGCTACACCTTC
>.|.|TRBJ1-2|TRBV30
CAWSRGNYGYTF
TGTGCCTGGAGTCGGGGAAACTATGGCTACACCTTC
>.|few|TRBJ2-7|TRBV2
CASSATGLGYEQYF
TGTGCCAGCAGTGCAACGGGACTCGGCTACGAGCAGTACTTC
>.|.|TRBJ2-1|TRBV7-6
CASSLVSGSYNEQFF
TGTGCCAGCAGCTTAGTATCGGGGAGCTACAATGAGCAGTTCTTC
>TRBD1|.|TRBJ1-4|TRBV4-1
CASSQDGTGGEKLFF
TGCGCCAGCAGCCAAGACGGGACAGGGGGTGAAAAACTGTTTTTT
>TRBD1|.|TRBJ1-2|TRBV30
CAWDPGTGSGYTF
TGTGCCTGGGATCCCGGGACAGGGAGTGGCTACACCTTC
>.|.|TRBJ1-2|TRBV19
CASSMWDPRNLYYGYTF
TGTGCCAGTAGTATGTGGGACCCGCGAAACCTATACTATGGCTACACCTTC
>.|.|TRBJ1-5|TRBV7-8
CASSLVRGTNQPQHF
TGTGCCAGCAGCTTAGTGAGGGGGACGAATCAGCCCCAGCATTTT
>.|.|TRBJ2-5|TRBV9
CASSVRTGETQYF
TGTGCCAGCAGCGTAAGGACGGGAGAGACCCAGTACTTC
>TRBD2|.|TRBJ2-1|TRBV14
CASSPSIGLAGYSPYNEQFF
TGTGCCAGCAGCCCCTCCATCGGACTAGCGGGGTATTCGCCCTACAATGAGCAGTTCTTC
>.|.|TRBJ1-1|TRBV4-1
CASSPPAVTEAFF
TGCGCCAGCAGCCCTCCAGCCGTCACTGAAGCTTTCTTT
>TRBD2|.|TRBJ2-1|TRBV6-5
CASSRLAGPNEQFF
TGTGCCAGCAGTCGACTAGCGGGGCCCAATGAGCAGTTCTTC
>.|.|TRBJ1-1|TRBV12-5
CASGLVPLAAMNTEAFF
TGTGCTAGTGGTTTGGTACCCCTCGCAGCCATGAACACTGAAGCTTTCTTT
>.|few|TRBJ2-1|TRBV7-3
CASSKDYNPYNEQFF
TGTGCCAGCAGCAAGGACTACAATCCCTACAATGAGCAGTTCTTC
>.|.|TRBJ1-2|TRBV5-1
CASSPRNTANYGYTF
TGCGCCAGCAGCCCCCGAAATACAGCTAACTATGGCTACACCTTC
>.|.|TRBJ1-5|TRBV19
CATLGTFRNQPQHF
TGTGCCACCCTAGGCACCTTCCGCAATCAGCCCCAGCATTTT
>.|.|TRBJ1-1|TRBV5-4
CASSSGRSMNTEAFF
TGTGCCAGCAGCTCCGGACGGTCAATGAACACTGAAGCTTTCTTT
>.|.|TRBJ2-7|TRBV11-2
CASSFTRDYEQYF
TGTGCCAGCAGCTTCACCAGGGACTACGAGCAGTACTTC
>.|.|TRBJ1-4|TRBV9
CASSVVEGLIEKLFF
TGTGCCAGCAGCGTAGTGGAGGGGCTCATTGAAAAACTGTTTTTT
>.|few|TRBJ1-2|TRBV19
CASSIDRLRDENYGYTF
TGTGCCAGTAGTATAGATCGCCTCCGGGACGAGAACTATGGCTACACCTTC
>.|.|TRBJ2-3|TRBV10-3
CAISARGPDTQYF
TGTGCCATCAGTGCCAGAGGGCCAGATACGCAGTATTTT
>TRBD1|once|TRBJ2-2|TRBV5-1
CASSLGQLNTGELFF
TGCGCCAGCAGCCTGGGACAGCTGAACACCGGGGAGCTGTTTTTT
>.|.|TRBJ1-5|TRBV6-1
CASRGTGWGNQPQHF
TGTGCCAGCAGAGGTACAGGTTGGGGAAATCAGCCCCAGCATTTT
>.|.|TRBJ1-5|TRBV19
CASSIAGAAQHF
TGTGCCAGTAGTATAGCGGGTGCAGCTCAGCATTTT
>TRBD2|few|TRBJ2-3|TRBV11-3
CASSLGGGVTQYF
TGTGCCAGCAGCTTAGGGGGGGGTGTTACGCAGTATTTT
>.|.|TRBJ2-1|TRBV2
CASSVEYNEQFF
TGTGCCAGCAGTGTAGAATACAATGAGCAGTTCTTC
>.|.|TRBJ2-5|TRBV29-1
CSVRSQGRETQYF
TGCAGCGTGCGGAGCCAGGGCCGGGAGACCCAGTACTTC
>.|.|TRBJ1-2|TRBV4-2
CASSAPMGVRGYTF
TGTGCCAGCAGCGCTCCCATGGGAGTGCGGGGCTACACCTTC
>.|.|TRBJ1-5|TRBV6-1
CASSRFFGGQPQHF
TGTGCCAGCAGCCGATTCTTCGGTGGACAGCCCCAGCATTTT
>.|medium-sized|TRBJ1-1|TRBV7-9
CASSARGANTEAFF
TGTGCCAGCAGCGCCAGAGGCGCGAACACTGAAGCTTTCTTT
>TRBD1|medium-sized|TRBJ1-3|TRBV5-1
CASSGIGQGDSGNTIYF
TGCGCCAGCAGCGGGATCGGACAGGGAGACTCTGGAAACACCATATATTTT
>.|few|TRBJ2-2|TRBV7-3
CASSLDGQSTGELFF
TGTGCCAGCAGCTTAGACGGACAGTCGACCGGGGAGCTGTTTTTT
>.|.|TRBJ1-1|TRBV18
CASSPSREEAFF
TGTGCCAGCTCACCCTCCAGGGAGGAAGCTTTCTTT
>.|.|TRBJ1-1|TRBV27
CASSRPGNTEAFF
TGTGCCAGCAGTCGGCCAGGGAACACTGAAGCTTTCTTT
>TRBD1|.|TRBJ1-5|TRBV6-1
CASSDRDRGLQPQHF
TGTGCCAGCAGTGACCGGGACAGGGGGCTTCAGCCCCAGCATTTT
>TRBD2|.|TRBJ2-2|TRBV2
CARRLGRGANTGELFF
TGTGCCAGAAGGTTGGGGCGGGGGGCTAACACCGGGGAGCTGTTTTTT
>.|.|TRBJ1-1|TRBV11-2
CASRRQPNTEAFF
TGTGCCAGCAGACGACAGCCGAACACTGAAGCTTTCTTT
>.|.|TRBJ2-5|TRBV30
CAWSVKSWGNEETQYF
TGTGCCTGGAGTGTAAAGAGTTGGGGGAACGAAGAGACCCAGTACTTC